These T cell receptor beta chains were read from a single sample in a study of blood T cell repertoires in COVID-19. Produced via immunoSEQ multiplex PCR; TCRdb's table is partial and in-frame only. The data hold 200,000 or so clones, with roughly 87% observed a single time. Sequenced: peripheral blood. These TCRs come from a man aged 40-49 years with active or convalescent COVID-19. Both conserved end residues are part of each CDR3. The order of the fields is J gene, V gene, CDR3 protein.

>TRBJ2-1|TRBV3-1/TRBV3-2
CASSQEGGLAENNEQFF
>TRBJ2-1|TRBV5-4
CASSLGLAGDEQFF
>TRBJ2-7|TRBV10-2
CASSGDREGQTTYEQYF
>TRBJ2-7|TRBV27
CASSLAGLYEQYF
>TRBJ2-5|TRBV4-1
CASSQDRARGFQETQYF
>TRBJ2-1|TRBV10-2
CASSESTSWTGSSYNEQFF
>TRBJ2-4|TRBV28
CASSARGRLLAKNIQYF
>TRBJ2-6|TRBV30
CAWGQGGGANVLTF
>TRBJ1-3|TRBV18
CASSPSHGALLGGTIYF
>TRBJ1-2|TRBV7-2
CASSLPRGMTGGYGYTF
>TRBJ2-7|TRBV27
CASRSLSSGSKPEQYF
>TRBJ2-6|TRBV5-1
CASSWAVTPSSGANVLTF
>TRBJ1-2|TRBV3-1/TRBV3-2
CASSPDRRGYTF
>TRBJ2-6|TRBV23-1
CASSQIPTGTGANVLTF
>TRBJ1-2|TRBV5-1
CASSLGQPSPYGYTF
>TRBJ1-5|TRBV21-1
CASGARQGSNQPQHF
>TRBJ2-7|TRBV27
CASSSRTGEYEQYF
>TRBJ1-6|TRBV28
CASRSNRGRSNSPLHF
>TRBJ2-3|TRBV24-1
CATSDFGRGTDTQYF
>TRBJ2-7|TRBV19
CASRDRGTYEQYF
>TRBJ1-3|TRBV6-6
CASSFQGAVGNTIYF
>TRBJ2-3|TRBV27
CASSLLAGGRTDTQYF
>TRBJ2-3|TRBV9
CASSVGGSTDTQYF
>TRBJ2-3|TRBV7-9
CASSLPLTDTQYF
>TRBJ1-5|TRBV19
CASLTGGRSNQPQHF
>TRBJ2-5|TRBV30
CAWGLGRGGAPETQYF
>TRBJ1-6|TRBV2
CASSARGGLDQGLNSPLHF
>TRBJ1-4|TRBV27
CASSLSGGLREKLFF
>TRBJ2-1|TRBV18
CASSPSDRGLYNEQFF
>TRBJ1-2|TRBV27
CASRGDSYGYTF